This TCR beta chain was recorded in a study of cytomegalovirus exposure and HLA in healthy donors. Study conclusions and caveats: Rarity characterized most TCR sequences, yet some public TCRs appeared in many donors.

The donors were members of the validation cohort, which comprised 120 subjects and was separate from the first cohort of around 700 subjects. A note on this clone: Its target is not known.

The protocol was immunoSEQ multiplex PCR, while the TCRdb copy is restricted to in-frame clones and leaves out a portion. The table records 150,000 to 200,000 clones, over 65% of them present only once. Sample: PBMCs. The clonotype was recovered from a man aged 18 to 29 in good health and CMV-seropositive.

This CDR3 reads CAISESSAGAGVMDEQFF. The CDR3 DNA sequence: TGTGCCATCAGTGAGTCATCAGCAGGAGCGGGAGTTATGGATGAGCAGTTCTTC. The J gene is TRBJ2-1, the V gene TRBV10-3; 8 nucleotides line up with TRBD2. This CDR3 region has 18 residues. The V segment lost 0 bases and the J segment 8 bases; nucleotides outside the gene matches: 15. CDR1 and CDR2 (germline): ENHRY, SYGVKD.